Listed below are T cell receptor beta chains from one sample, sequenced in a study of shared clonotypes between healthy human individuals. Assay used: immunoSEQ multiplex PCR; TCRdb lists only in-frame clones, some missing. The data contain around 430,000 clones, roughly 77% of them singletons. The sequencing sample was made of PBMCs. The receptors originated from a woman aged 40 to 49 in good health. Some clones in this sample may be carry-over from other donors' samples. Each CDR3 is given with its conserved first and last residue. A D gene is named only where the DNA matches it firmly. Only some rows state a clone size, as once, few, many or a class for expanded clones.

clone_size | j_call | d_call | v_call | cdr3_aa | cdr3_nt
few | TRBJ2-7 | TRBD2 | TRBV27 | CASRKAQTGTSEVF | TGTGCCAGCAGAAAAGCCCAGACAGGGACTAGCGAGGTCTTC
. | TRBJ2-1 | TRBD2 | TRBV11-3 | CASSLRAGGSYNEQFF | TGTGCCAGCAGCCTACGAGCGGGAGGTTCCTACAATGAGCAGTTCTTC
few | TRBJ1-3 | . | TRBV23-1 | CASSRPTGSIGNTIYF | TGCGCCAGCAGCCGGCCCACAGGGTCGATCGGAAACACCATATATTTT
. | TRBJ2-1 | . | TRBV2 | CASSVGRGGNEQFF | TGTGCCAGCAGTGTGGGAAGGGGCGGGAATGAGCAGTTCTTC
. | TRBJ2-1 | TRBD2 | TRBV7-2 | CASRPAGLAYNEQFF | TGTGCCAGCAGGCCAGCGGGACTAGCCTACAATGAGCAGTTCTTC
. | TRBJ2-1 | TRBD2 | TRBV6-1 | CASSEALRTSGSSEQFF | TGTGCCAGCAGTGAAGCTTTGAGGACTAGCGGGAGCAGTGAGCAGTTCTTC
once | TRBJ1-2 | . | TRBV2 | CASRDNQFFLGYTF | TGTGCCAGCAGGGATAACCAGTTCTTTTTGGGCTACACCTTC
once | TRBJ2-2 | . | TRBV7-8 | CASSRLGNTGELFF | TGTGCCAGCAGCCGACTAGGAAACACCGGGGAGCTGTTTTTT
. | TRBJ2-1 | TRBD2 | TRBV7-3 | CASSLRAGGPLFDSEQFF | TGTGCCAGCAGCCTACGAGCGGGAGGGCCTTTATTCGATAGTGAGCAGTTCTTC
many | TRBJ2-2 | . | TRBV19 | CASSIVSSYYTGELFF | TGTGCCAGTAGTATAGTGAGTAGCTACTACACCGGGGAGCTGTTTTTT
. | TRBJ2-5 | . | TRBV5-4 | CASSLRNQETQYF | TGTGCCAGCAGCTTGAGGAACCAAGAGACCCAGTACTTC
. | TRBJ1-5 | . | TRBV7-8 | CASSLSRRGRQINQPQHF | TGTGCCAGCAGCTTATCCCGACGGGGGAGACAGATCAATCAGCCCCAGCATTTT
. | TRBJ1-4 | TRBD1 | TRBV27 | CASSPRQGSNEKLFF | TGTGCCAGCAGTCCCCGACAGGGGTCTAATGAAAAACTGTTTTTT
many | TRBJ2-4 | TRBD2 | TRBV19 | CASSDGREGNIQYF | TGTGCCAGTAGTGATGGGAGGGAGGGAAACATTCAGTACTTC
. | TRBJ1-1 | . | TRBV6-5 | CASSYSSGSTEAFF | TGTGCCAGCAGTTACTCGAGTGGAAGCACTGAAGCTTTCTTT
. | TRBJ1-5 | . | TRBV27 | CASSPRGPPRDQPQHF | TGTGCCAGCAGTCCTCGCGGTCCACCCAGGGATCAGCCCCAGCATTTT
. | TRBJ1-1 | . | TRBV11-2 | CASSLDATSIEAFF | TGTGCCAGCAGCTTAGATGCGACAAGTATTGAAGCTTTCTTT
few | TRBJ2-1 | . | TRBV4-3 | CASSPYIFSYNEQFF | TGCGCCAGCAGCCCATACATCTTCTCCTACAATGAGCAGTTCTTC
many | TRBJ1-1 | . | TRBV6-1 | CASSEALGGGTEAFF | TGTGCCAGCAGTGAAGCCCTGGGGGGGGGCACTGAAGCTTTCTTT
. | TRBJ1-2 | . | TRBV6-6 | CASIRSPPLIGYTF | TGTGCCAGCATAAGATCCCCTCCACTAATTGGCTACACCTTC
few | TRBJ2-5 | . | TRBV11-2 | CASSLGGGGEIETQYF | TGTGCCAGCAGCTTAGGAGGAGGGGGGGAGATTGAGACCCAGTACTTC
few | TRBJ2-1 | TRBD2 | TRBV11-2 | CASSSVTSGSGEQFF | TGTGCCAGCAGCTCAGTCACTAGCGGGAGTGGTGAGCAGTTCTTC
few | TRBJ1-1 | . | TRBV5-1 | CASSLQSNTEAFF | TGCGCCAGCAGCTTGCAGTCAAACACTGAAGCTTTCTTT
. | TRBJ2-7 | TRBD2 | TRBV11-2 | CASSPGGGTTYEQYF | TGTGCCAGCAGCCCCGGGGGAGGGACCACCTACGAGCAGTACTTC
. | TRBJ2-1 | TRBD1 | TRBV5-3 | CARSFQGADEQFF | TGTGCCAGAAGCTTCCAGGGGGCAGATGAGCAGTTCTTC
. | TRBJ2-7 | TRBD1 | TRBV4-3 | CASSQEGQQAYEQYF | TGCGCCAGCAGCCAAGAGGGACAGCAAGCCTACGAGCAGTACTTC
few | TRBJ2-1 | TRBD2 | TRBV5-1 | CASSQTIAGSYNEQFF | TGCGCCAGCAGCCAAACCATAGCGGGTTCCTACAATGAGCAGTTCTTC
. | TRBJ1-4 | TRBD1 | TRBV5-1 | CASSLEGQTNEKLFF | TGCGCCAGCAGCTTGGAGGGACAGACTAATGAAAAACTGTTTTTT
. | TRBJ2-1 | . | TRBV19 | CASSKGLPSGEQFF | TGTGCCAGTAGTAAGGGACTTCCCTCGGGGGAGCAGTTCTTC
. | TRBJ2-3 | . | TRBV5-1 | CASSLVGSSDTQYF | TGCGCCAGCAGCCTGGTTGGGAGTTCAGATACGCAGTATTTT
few | TRBJ2-1 | TRBD2 | TRBV10-3 | CAISLGLAGVNEQFF | TGTGCCATCAGCCTCGGACTAGCGGGAGTTAATGAGCAGTTCTTC
. | TRBJ1-2 | . | TRBV7-3 | CASSQDAGSWAGYTF | TGTGCCAGCAGCCAAGACGCGGGATCGTGGGCTGGCTACACCTTC
. | TRBJ2-1 | TRBD2 | TRBV5-6 | CASSYSSGRQYNEQFF | TGTGCCAGCAGCTATTCTAGCGGCCGACAGTACAATGAGCAGTTCTTC
. | TRBJ2-3 | TRBD2 | TRBV7-2 | CASSFPRTGGDTQYF | TGTGCCAGCAGCTTCCCCAGGACCGGGGGGGATACGCAGTATTTT
. | TRBJ1-2 | . | TRBV29-1 | CSVDFRGNYGYTF | TGCAGCGTTGACTTCAGGGGTAACTATGGCTACACCTTC
. | TRBJ1-1 | . | TRBV5-4 | CASSGTKNTEAFF | TGTGCCAGCAGCGGAACCAAGAACACTGAAGCTTTCTTT
once | TRBJ2-7 | . | TRBV4-1 | CASSPTGGLLVEQYF | TGCGCCAGCAGCCCGACGGGGGGCCTACTTGTCGAGCAGTACTTC
many | TRBJ2-7 | TRBD2 | TRBV27 | CASSLNPSGSYEQYF | TGTGCCAGCAGTTTAAACCCTAGCGGCTCCTACGAGCAGTACTTC
. | TRBJ2-1 | TRBD2 | TRBV7-6 | CASSLRRTSGSNEQFF | TGTGCCAGCAGCTTAAGACGGACTAGCGGGAGCAATGAGCAGTTCTTC
. | TRBJ2-1 | . | TRBV28 | CASSSDRAVGTRNNEQFF | TGTGCCAGCAGTTCGGACAGGGCAGTCGGGACTAGAAACAATGAGCAGTTCTTC
. | TRBJ2-6 | . | TRBV21-1 | CASSNPGPRLQAGANVLTF | TGTGCCAGCAGCAACCCCGGGCCCAGGCTCCAGGCTGGGGCCAACGTCCTGACTTTC
. | TRBJ1-1 | . | TRBV30 | CAWTQGSTEAFF | TGTGCCTGGACCCAGGGGTCCACTGAAGCTTTCTTT
. | TRBJ1-5 | TRBD1 | TRBV19 | CASSIVTGGRSYNQPQHF | TGTGCCAGTAGTATAGTTACAGGGGGCCGCTCCTACAATCAGCCCCAGCATTTT
. | TRBJ2-2 | TRBD2 | TRBV5-1 | CASSAGLAGTGPGELFF | TGCGCCAGCAGCGCGGGACTAGCGGGGACCGGGCCCGGGGAGCTGTTTTTT
. | TRBJ1-1 | . | TRBV7-9 | CASSLVISASTEAFF | TGTGCCAGCAGCTTAGTCATATCGGCGAGCACTGAAGCTTTCTTT
. | TRBJ1-3 | . | TRBV9 | CASSLSGNTIYF | TGTGCCAGCAGCCTGAGTGGAAACACCATATATTTT
. | TRBJ2-3 | TRBD2 | TRBV19 | CASSMGGRDTQYF | TGTGCCAGTAGTATGGGGGGGAGAGATACGCAGTATTTT
many | TRBJ2-3 | TRBD2 | TRBV11-2 | CASSLVWREANTDTQYF | TGTGCCAGCAGCTTAGTCTGGCGGGAGGCCAACACAGATACGCAGTATTTT
. | TRBJ2-7 | . | TRBV10-3 | CAISESSPAYEQYF | TGTGCCATCAGTGAGTCGAGTCCTGCCTACGAGCAGTACTTC
. | TRBJ2-7 | . | TRBV6-5 | CASSYEGGYEQYF | TGTGCCAGCAGTTACGAAGGCGGTTACGAGCAGTACTTC
. | TRBJ2-7 | . | TRBV10-3 | CATTGLSYEQYF | TGTGCCACCACAGGGCTGTCCTACGAGCAGTACTTC
. | TRBJ1-2 | TRBD1 | TRBV28 | CASGQGFIRGYTF | TGTGCCAGCGGACAGGGGTTTATTCGTGGCTACACCTTC
. | TRBJ2-7 | TRBD1 | TRBV29-1 | CSVETGGMQYF | TGCAGCGTTGAAACAGGGGGCATGCAGTACTTC
. | TRBJ2-7 | TRBD1 | TRBV5-5 | CASSAQGNHEQYF | TGTGCCAGCAGCGCACAGGGGAACCACGAGCAGTACTTC
few | TRBJ2-1 | TRBD2 | TRBV7-7 | CASSSRLAGGINEQFF | TGTGCTAGCAGTTCTAGACTAGCGGGAGGGATCAATGAGCAGTTCTTC
. | TRBJ2-7 | . | TRBV28 | CASSPGLTSYEQYF | TGTGCCAGCAGTCCGGGACTCACGTCCTACGAGCAGTACTTC
. | TRBJ2-1 | TRBD1 | TRBV19 | CASSIVGTGGNEQFF | TGTGCCAGTAGTATTGTGGGGACAGGGGGAAATGAGCAGTTCTTC
. | TRBJ1-1 | . | TRBV30 | CAWSSDRYTEAFF | TGTGCCTGGAGCTCCGACAGATACACTGAAGCTTTCTTT
. | TRBJ1-5 | TRBD1 | TRBV19 | CASSPPDRGNQPQHF | TGTGCCAGTAGTCCTCCGGACAGGGGAAATCAGCCCCAGCATTTT
. | TRBJ2-3 | . | TRBV5-4 | CASSADGTVRADTQYF | TGTGCCAGCAGCGCAGACGGGACGGTCCGTGCAGATACGCAGTATTTT